This T cell receptor beta chain was sequenced during a study of T cells after yellow fever vaccination. Whole-study context: In the case of low-cell-number fractions, SMART-Seq v4 Ultra Low Input was used for preparation. The study's findings and limits: Compared with primary, the secondary response was weaker and peaked at day 5, not 15. Shared CD4/CD8 clonotypes were a small share, likely from convergent recombination. Researchers cautioned that FACS-sorted repertoires could harbor abundant clonotypes contaminating from the bulk population.

V lost 7 bases, J lost 6 bases, and 8 bases stayed unmatched. CDR1 and CDR2 from the germline V gene are LNHNV and YYDKDF (reference sequence). The CDR3 sequence is 14 residues long. TCRdb used MiXCR to reprocess the 5' RACE reads, holding one entry per CDR3 protein. This table holds 350,000 to 450,000 distinct CDR3 sequences, around 20% found once. On this clonotype: The target antigen is unknown.

Sample: PBMCs, taken before the yellow fever booster vaccination. The sequence came from a young man who received the YFV17D yellow fever vaccine. The chain employs TRBV15 and TRBJ1-2; 10 bases align to TRBD1. CDR3 coding DNA: TGTGCCACCACCCTGGACAGGGGGGGGCATGGCTACACCTTC. It encodes CATTLDRGGHGYTF.